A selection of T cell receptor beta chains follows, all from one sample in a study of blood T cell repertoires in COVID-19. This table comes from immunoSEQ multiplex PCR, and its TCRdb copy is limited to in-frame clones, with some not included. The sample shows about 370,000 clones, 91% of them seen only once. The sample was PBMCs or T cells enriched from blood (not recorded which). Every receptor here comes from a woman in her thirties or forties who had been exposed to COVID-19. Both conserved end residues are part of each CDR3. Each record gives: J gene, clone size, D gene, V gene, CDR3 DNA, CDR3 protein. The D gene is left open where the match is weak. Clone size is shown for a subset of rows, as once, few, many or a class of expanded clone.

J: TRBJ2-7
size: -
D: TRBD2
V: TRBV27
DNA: TGTGCCAGCAGCCACACCGGGACTAGCGGCCCCTACGAGCAGTACTTC
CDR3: CASSHTGTSGPYEQYF

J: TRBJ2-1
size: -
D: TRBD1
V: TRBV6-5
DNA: TGTGCCAGCAGCGGACAGGGGGCGGCAAGGGAGCAGTTCTTC
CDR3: CASSGQGAAREQFF

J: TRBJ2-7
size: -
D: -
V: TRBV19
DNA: TGTGCCAGTAGTCCCCGCGCGGGGCCGCTGTACGAGCAGTACTTC
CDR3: CASSPRAGPLYEQYF

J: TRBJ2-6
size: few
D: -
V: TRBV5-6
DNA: TGTGCCAGCAGCTTGGTGGGGCCTATCTCTGGGGCCAACGTCCTGACTTTC
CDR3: CASSLVGPISGANVLTF

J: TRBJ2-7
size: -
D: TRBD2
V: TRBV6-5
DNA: TGTGCCAGCAGTTACTCCGCTAGCGGGGGGTTGTACGAGCAGTACTTC
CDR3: CASSYSASGGLYEQYF

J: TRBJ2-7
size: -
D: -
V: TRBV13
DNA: TGTGCCAGCAGCTTCAGGGCCGCCTACGAGCAGTACTTC
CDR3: CASSFRAAYEQYF

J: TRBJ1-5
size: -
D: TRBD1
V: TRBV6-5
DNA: TGTGCCAGCAGCAGGGGGATCTATAGCAATCAGCCCCAGCATTTT
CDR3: CASSRGIYSNQPQHF

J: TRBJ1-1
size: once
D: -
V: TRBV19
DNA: TGTGCCAGTACACACGGGCAGGGTATACCTTTCTTT
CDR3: CASTHGQGIPFF

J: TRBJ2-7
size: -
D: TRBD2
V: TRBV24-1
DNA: TGTGCCACGCCGGCGGGAGGGGCCTACGAGCAGTACTTC
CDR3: CATPAGGAYEQYF

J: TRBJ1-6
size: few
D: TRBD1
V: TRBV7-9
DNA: TGTGCCAGCAGCTCGTCGGGACAGGGTTATAATTCACCCCTCCACTTT
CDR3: CASSSSGQGYNSPLHF

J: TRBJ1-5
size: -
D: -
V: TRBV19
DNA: TGTGCCAGTAGTATTCTTCAGGTCTATCAGCCCCAGCATTTT
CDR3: CASSILQVYQPQHF

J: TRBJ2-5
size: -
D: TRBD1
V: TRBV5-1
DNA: TGCGCCAGCAGCTCTCAGGGGGCGTTGGGAGAGACCCAGTACTTC
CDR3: CASSSQGALGETQYF

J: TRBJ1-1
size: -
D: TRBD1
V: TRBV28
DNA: TGTGCCAGCAGTTGGGACAGCCGGGTTGAAGCTTTCTTT
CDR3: CASSWDSRVEAFF

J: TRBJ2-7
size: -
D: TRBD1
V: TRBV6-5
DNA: TGTGCCAGCAGTCATTACGGGACAGGATCGGGCGAGCAGTACTTC
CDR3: CASSHYGTGSGEQYF

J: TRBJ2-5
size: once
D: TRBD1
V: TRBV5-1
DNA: TGCGCCAGCAGTTCCGGGACAGTAAAAGAGACCCAGTACTTC
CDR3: CASSSGTVKETQYF

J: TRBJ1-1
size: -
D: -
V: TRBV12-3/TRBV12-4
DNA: TGTGCCAGCACCCCAAGCAGGGGCACTGAAGCTTTCTTT
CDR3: CASTPSRGTEAFF